These T cell receptor beta chains were read from a single sample in a study of cytomegalovirus exposure and HLA in healthy donors. Profiled with immunoSEQ multiplex PCR; TCRdb holds only in-frame clones, not every one. The sample yields under 200,000 clones, 90% to 97% seen once. Sequencing was performed on PBMCs. These receptors were taken from a woman under 30 in good health and CMV-seronegative. The CDR3 runs from the conserved cysteine through the conserved F or W. Only part of the rows carry a size: once, few, many, or a class if the clone is expanded.

- TRBV6-5 CASSYSISGQPQHF
- TRBV10-3 CAMIPPGMNTEAFF
few TRBV14 CASSPQGSSYEQYF
once TRBV5-1 CASSLVSNSYEQYF
- TRBV6-1 CASRQQRGGYEQYF
- TRBV30 CAWADRSEAFF
- TRBV4-2 CASSPMTSGGIYEQYF
- TRBV6-1 CASSERLEEKLFF
- TRBV19 CASSIVAGWYSGYTF
- TRBV9 CASSVTGSNSPLHF
- TRBV7-2 CASSSRRRTRGGNNEQFF
- TRBV19 CASSIDLFGERPEAFF